The present T cell receptor (beta chain) was sequenced within a study of spatial heterogeneity in lung cancer. TCRdb re-called the 5' RACE reads with MiXCR, one entry per CDR3 protein. The table lists tens of thousands of distinct CDR3 sequences, about 13% of them singletons, with around 54% in the top ten. Described time point: sample taken at primary tumor resection. Sequencing covered unsorted whole RNA taken from tumor, nontumor lung or frozen PBMC. This clonotype was seen a handful of times. Germline V gene lookup returns CDR1 SNHLY and CDR2 FYNNEI. This CDR3 has 14 amino acids. With V trimmed by 7 bases and J by 4 bases, 6 bases remained unmatched.

Here the sequenced sample was PBMCs, taken at surgery. This chain uses TRBV2 with TRBJ1-3, with TRBD1 matching 8 bases. This clonotype was obtained from a male donor with early-stage non-small cell lung cancer. The DNA for the CDR3 is TGTGCCAGCACCCTGACAGGGGACGGAAACACCATATATTTT. Translated: CASTLTGDGNTIYF.